Presented here are 21 T cell receptor beta chains from one specimen sequenced in a study of identifying expanded T cells in peripheral blood. This table comes from immunoSEQ multiplex PCR, and its TCRdb copy is limited to in-frame clones, with some not included. The table records 120,000 or so clones, 75% to 90% of them present only once. Sequencing was performed on blood. Receptors originate from a person between 18 and 75 years old in good health.

The chain links TRBV6-6 to TRBJ1-2; TRBD1 agrees at 8 bases. The CDR3 extends over 14 amino acids. The germline V gene has CDR1 MNHNY and CDR2 SVGAGI (reference sequence). V was pared by 6 bases and J by 7 bases, with 10 bases of the junction left unmatched. CDR3 DNA: TGTGCCAGCAGGCAATCAGGACAGGGAGCTGGCTACACCTTC. Protein: CASRQSGQGAGYTF.

This clone was found a few times. This chain connects TRBV30 to TRBJ1-5; D gene unclear. The CDR3 extends over 14 amino acids. The germline V and J ends were trimmed by 3 bases and 6 bases, with 15 bases remaining between them. Germline V gene lookup returns CDR1 GTSNPN and CDR2 SVGIG (reference sequence). The CDR3 coding sequence is TGTGCCTGGAGCGCCATTCGTACGGGTCAGCCCCAGCATTTT. It specifies CAWSAIRTGQPQHF.

The CDR3: CASSKSLYEQYF. The CDR3, as DNA: TGCGCCAGCAGCAAGTCTCTCTACGAGCAGTACTTC. J is TRBJ2-7 and V is TRBV5-1, with D hard to call. Germline V gene data show CDR1 as SGHRS and CDR2 as YFSETQ. V shed 4 bases and J shed 3 bases, with 8 bases lying between them. There are 12 residues in the CDR3.

V gene TRBV7-7 combines with J gene TRBJ2-7, with TRBD1 matching 10 bases. Germline values: CDR1 SSHAT, CDR2 FNYEAQ (reference sequence). V gave up 3 bases and J gave up 9 bases; unmatched junction bases: 5. The CDR3 extends over 13 amino acids. CDR3 loop: CASSLDRGGAQYF. The CDR3 nucleotides are TGTGCCAGCAGCTTGGACAGGGGGGGTGCGCAGTACTTC.

V is TRBV4-1 and J is TRBJ2-1, with D possibly matching TRBD1 (5 bases). The V end was cut by 4 bases, the J end by 6 bases, with 16 bases between. CDR1 and CDR2 from the germline V gene are MGHRA and YSYEKL. This CDR3 region has 15 residues. The CDR3 region is CASSPKDTTSNEQFF. As DNA, the CDR3 is TGCGCCAGCAGCCCTAAGGACACAACCTCCAATGAGCAGTTCTTC.

The chain combines TRBV7-9 with TRBJ2-7, with 10 bases identical to TRBD1. Germline CDR1 reads SEHNR; CDR2 reads FQNEAQ (reference sequence). CDR3 size: 15 residues. J lost 5 bases, V lost 5 bases, and 9 bases had no gene match. CDR3 in amino acids: CASSPSGTGVDEQYF. Written as DNA, the CDR3 is TGTGCCAGCAGCCCTTCCGGGACAGGGGTGGACGAGCAGTACTTC.

The chain combines TRBV13 with TRBJ2-7, with 9 bases identical to TRBD1. Germline lookup yields CDR1 PRHDT and CDR2 FYEKMQ (reference sequence). The CDR3 has 14 amino acids. V dropped 4 bases and J dropped 4; count of bases not matched to a gene: 5. The CDR3 DNA sequence: TGTGCCAGCAGCTCCGGGACAGGGCGGTACGAGCAGTACTTC. Translated, it gives CASSSGTGRYEQYF.

The chain joins TRBV4-1 to TRBJ1-4; D gene ambiguous. Germline lookup yields CDR1 MGHRA and CDR2 YSYEKL. The CDR3 totals 18 residues. V lost 3 bases and J lost 2, with 19 bases in between. The DNA of the CDR3 is TGCGCCAGCAGCCACGGGTCTGGGAGTAGTGCGACTAATGAAAAACTGTTTTTT. Translating gives CASSHGSGSSATNEKLFF.

This clone has just a few counts. The V and J genes are TRBV30 and TRBJ1-2; 7 bases fit TRBD1. Per the germline V gene, CDR1 is GTSNPN and CDR2 is SVGIG (reference sequence). J gave up 4 bases and V 4 bases, and 3 bases lay outside the gene matches. This CDR3 region has 12 residues. The CDR3 region has the DNA TGTGCCTGGATGCGGGACAGCTATGGCTACACCTTC. Protein: CAWMRDSYGYTF.

The chain is built from TRBV7-9 and TRBJ1-2, with D perhaps matching TRBD1 (5 bases). This CDR3 is 16 amino acids long. CDR1 and CDR2 from the germline V gene are SEHNR and FQNEAQ (reference sequence). The V end was cut by 5 bases, the J end by 1 base, with 17 bases between. CDR3 bases: TGTGCCAGCAGCCCCCCAAGGGGAGATTATAACTATGGCTACACCTTC. Its translation is CASSPPRGDYNYGYTF.

The gene calls are TRBV27 and TRBJ2-3, with TRBD1 matching 7 bases. V gave up 5 bases and J gave up 2 bases; unmatched junction bases: 4. The germline V gene has CDR1 MNHEY and CDR2 SMNVEV (reference sequence). The CDR3 totals 14 residues. CDR3 DNA: TGTGCCAGCAGTCGACAGGGTTTCACAGATACGCAGTATTTT. It codes for CASSRQGFTDTQYF.

The chain joins TRBV10-3 to TRBJ2-7, with D possibly TRBD1 on 6 matching bases. Germline CDR1 is ENHRY and CDR2 is SYGVKD. V gave up 6 bases and J gave up 0 bases, with 15 bases separating them. The CDR3 runs to 15 residues. CDR3 nucleotides: TGTGCCATCAGCGATGGGACATCTATCTCCTACGAGCAGTACTTC. Translation gives CAISDGTSISYEQYF.

The V call is TRBV7-2, the J call TRBJ2-7; the match to TRBD1 covers 7 bases. Germline V gene data show CDR1 as SGHTA and CDR2 as FQGNSA. The CDR3 contains 14 residues. V dropped 1 base and J dropped 2; count of bases not matched to a gene: 2. The CDR3 reads CASSLGGQTYEQYF. DNA of the CDR3: TGTGCCAGCAGCTTAGGGGGACAGACCTACGAGCAGTACTTC.

The genes are TRBV6-4 and TRBJ1-1; 7 bases map to TRBD1. V dropped 0 bases and J dropped 10; count of bases not matched to a gene: 5. Germline values: CDR1 MRHNA, CDR2 SNTAGT. The CDR3 is 13 residues long. CDR3 in amino acids: CASSDSGEGAAFF. In nucleotides, the CDR3 is TGTGCCAGCAGTGACTCGGGGGAGGGGGCAGCTTTCTTT.

In its sample, this clone was seen once. CDR3 sequence: CASRLGGPQETQYF. The CDR3 bases are TGTGCCAGCAGGCTGGGTGGGCCCCAAGAGACCCAGTACTTC. V usage is TRBV11-3 and J usage is TRBJ2-5; no clear D gene. CDR1 and CDR2 from the germline V gene are SGHNT and YENEEA. Between the trimmed V and J ends, which lost 6 bases and 1 base, there was a span of 12 bases. The CDR3 sequence is 14 residues long.

The V call is TRBV7-9, the J call TRBJ2-7; the D gene is possibly TRBD2 (5 bases). CDR1 is SEHNR and CDR2 is FQNEAQ in the germline V gene (reference sequence). V lost 5 bases, J lost 6 bases, and 11 bases lay in between. The CDR3 sequence is 12 residues long. CDR3 sequence: CASSEVRGEQYF. CDR3 in DNA: TGTGCCAGCAGCGAGGTCCGGGGCGAGCAGTACTTC.

The V gene is TRBV27, the J gene TRBJ1-6, with D uncertain. Trimming shortened V by 3 bases and J by 10 bases, and 22 bases separated the two germline ends. The germline CDR1 and CDR2 sequences are MNHEY and SMNVEV (reference sequence). The CDR3 is made up of 17 amino acids. CDR3 DNA sequence: TGTGCCAGCAGTTTTGCGGCATTAACCGTGCGAGGATCACCCCTCCACTTT. This translates into CASSFAALTVRGSPLHF.

This chain links TRBV7-6 with TRBJ2-2; D might be TRBD1 (5 bases). Germline lookup yields CDR1 SGHVS and CDR2 FNYEAQ. V lost 1 base, J lost 3 bases, and 9 bases lay in between. The length of the CDR3 is 15 residues. The CDR3 protein is CASSLGRQYTGELFF. The CDR3 DNA follows: TGTGCCAGCAGCTTAGGGAGACAGTACACCGGGGAGCTGTTTTTT.

The rearrangement links TRBV21-1 to TRBJ2-3. TRBV21-1 is a pseudogene locus. CDR3 length: 13 amino acids. The CDR3 bases are TGTGCCAGCAGCTCGGATCTCACAGATACGCAGTATTTT. Translated, it gives CASSSDLTDTQYF.

V gene TRBV7-9 combines with J gene TRBJ2-1; TRBD2 is a possible D gene (6 bases). CDR1 is SEHNR, CDR2 FQNEAQ, per germline (reference sequence). Trimming pared 6 bases from V and 2 bases from J, leaving 14 bases between. This CDR3 contains 15 residues. The CDR3 region has the DNA TGTGCCAGCAGAACGGGACTCTCCGCCTACAATGAGCAGTTCTTC. Its translation is CASRTGLSAYNEQFF.

The chain is built from TRBV5-1 and TRBJ1-2; D may be TRBD1 (5 bases). Deletions cut 3 bases from V and 3 bases from J, with 15 bases between. Germline CDR1 and CDR2: SGHRS and YFSETQ. The CDR3 loop spans 15 amino acids. This CDR3 is CASSWGRAGDYGYTF. The CDR3, as DNA: TGCGCCAGCAGCTGGGGGAGGGCGGGCGACTATGGCTACACCTTC.